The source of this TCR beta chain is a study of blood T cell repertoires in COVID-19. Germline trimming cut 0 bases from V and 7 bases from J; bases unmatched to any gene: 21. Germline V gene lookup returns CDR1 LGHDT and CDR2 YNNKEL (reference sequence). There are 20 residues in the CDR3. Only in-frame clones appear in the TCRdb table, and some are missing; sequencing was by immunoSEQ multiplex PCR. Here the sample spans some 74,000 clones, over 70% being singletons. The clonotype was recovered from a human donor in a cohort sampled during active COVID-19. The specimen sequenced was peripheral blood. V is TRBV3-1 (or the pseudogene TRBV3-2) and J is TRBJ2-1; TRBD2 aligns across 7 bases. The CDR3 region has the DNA TGTGCCAGCAGCCAAGATAGCAGACCCGGGTGGGCGGGAGTCGGTAATGAGCAGTTCTTC. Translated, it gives CASSQDSRPGWAGVGNEQFF.